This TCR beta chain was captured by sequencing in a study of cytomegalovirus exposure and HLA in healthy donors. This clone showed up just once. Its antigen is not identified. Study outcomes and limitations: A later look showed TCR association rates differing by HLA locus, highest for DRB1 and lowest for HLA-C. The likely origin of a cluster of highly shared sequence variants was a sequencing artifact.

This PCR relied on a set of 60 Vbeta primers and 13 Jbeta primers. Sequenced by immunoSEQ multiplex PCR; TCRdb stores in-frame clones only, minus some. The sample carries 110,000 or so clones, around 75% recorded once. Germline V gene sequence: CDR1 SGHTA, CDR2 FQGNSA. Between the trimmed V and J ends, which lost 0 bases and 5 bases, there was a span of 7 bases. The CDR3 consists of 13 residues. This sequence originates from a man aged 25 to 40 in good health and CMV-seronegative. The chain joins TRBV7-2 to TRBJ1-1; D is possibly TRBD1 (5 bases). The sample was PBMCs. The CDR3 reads CASSLARGTEAFF. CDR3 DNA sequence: TGTGCCAGCAGCTTAGCTCGGGGGACTGAAGCTTTCTTT.